These 27 T cell receptor beta chains share one sample of origin, sequenced in a study of CD8 T cells in Susac syndrome (dated by TCRdb to the late 2010s). Library preparation used the immunoSEQ multiplex PCR assay. RNA was extracted with the RNeasy kit and about 0.5 to 1 ug was reverse transcribed using random hexamers. Using fastp trimming at Q25 and MiXCR clonotype assembly, TCRdb reanalyzed the public sequencing data and kept in-frame beta chains. Here each entry gathers all rows of one CDR3 protein and keeps the most common genes and DNA. This sample is represented by about 190,000 distinct CDR3 sequences; roughly 94% of them were singletons. 0.1% of the sample is held by the ten biggest clonotypes. Input material: CD4+ T cells from PBMCs. These TCRs come from a human donor in good health.

The CDR3 DNA is TGTGCCAGCAGCCGGACTAGCGGGAATACGCAGTATTTT. Translated: CASSRTSGNTQYF. The chain is built from TRBV12-3 or TRBV12-4 and TRBJ2-3, with 12 bases aligning to TRBD2. V was pared by 6 bases and J by 7 bases, with 2 bases of the junction left unmatched. This CDR3 spans 13 amino acids.

This clonotype was counted a single time. This chain uses TRBV20-1 with TRBJ2-1; TRBD1 or TRBD2 may be the D gene (5 bases each). Trimming removed 7 bases from V and 2 bases from J, with 15 bases in between. CDR1 is DFQATT and CDR2 is SNEGSKA in the germline V gene (reference sequence). The length of the CDR3 is 14 residues. CDR3 region: CSGAGGAPYNEQFF. CDR3 nucleotide sequence: TGCAGTGGGGCTGGGGGAGCACCCTACAATGAGCAGTTCTTC.

This sequence joins TRBV20-1 and TRBJ2-5; tentatively, D is TRBD1 or TRBD2 (5 bases each). The CDR3 totals 12 residues. Germline CDR1 is DFQATT and CDR2 is SNEGSKA (reference sequence). The CDR3 here is CGRHLEGKTQYF. In DNA form, the CDR3 reads TGCGGTAGACACCTCGAGGGGAAGACCCAGTACTTC.

The chain couples TRBV24-1 to TRBJ2-1, with a tentative D call TRBD1 (5 bases). Trimming pared 4 bases from V and 6 bases from J, leaving 12 bases between. The CDR3 covers 14 residues. Per the germline V gene, CDR1 is KGHDR and CDR2 is SFDVKD. The CDR3 DNA follows: TGTGCCACCAGTGACCCCAGGGTGGTCAATGAGCAGTTCTTC. Its translation: CATSDPRVVNEQFF.

This clonotype has just a few counts. This chain uses TRBV12-3 or TRBV12-4 with TRBJ1-1; the D is unclear. This CDR3 has 13 residues. Trimming cost V 0 bases and J 5 bases, with 7 bases left between them. CDR3 bases: TGTGCCAGCAGTTTAGCGCTGGGGACTGAAGCTTTCTTT. Amino acids: CASSLALGTEAFF.

Written as DNA, the CDR3 is TGTGCCAGCAGTCAATCCTTCGACAGGGTTGGCTACACCTTC. Amino acid sequence: CASSQSFDRVGYTF. The chain employs TRBV6-2 or TRBV6-3 and TRBJ1-2, with 7 bases that match TRBD1. Germline values: CDR1 MNHEY, CDR2 SVGEGT. Trimming at V came to 5 bases and at J to 7 bases, leaving 10 bases not matched to a gene. The CDR3 is made up of 14 amino acids.

The chain couples TRBV12-3 or TRBV12-4 to TRBJ1-2, with 7 bases matching TRBD1. V lost 5 bases to trimming and J lost 8 bases; unmatched junction nucleotides: 8. This CDR3 is 13 amino acids long. The CDR3 is CASSLTGLDGYTF. DNA of the CDR3: TGTGCCAGCAGTCTGACAGGGCTCGACGGCTACACCTTC.

This clonotype was detected once. The J gene is TRBJ2-7, the V gene TRBV7-2, with 7 bases fitting TRBD2. The ends lost 4 bases at V and 3 bases at J; junction bases unmatched: 9. Per the germline V gene, CDR1 is SGHTA and CDR2 is FQGNSA. This CDR3 is built from 15 residues. CDR3 region: CASSSRRLAVYEQYF. The CDR3 nucleotides read TGTGCCAGCAGCTCTCGACGACTAGCTGTCTACGAGCAGTACTTC. Looking up the rest from reference TRBV7-2 and TRBJ2-7 gives the full variable domain: GAGVSQSPSNKVTEKGKDVELRCDPISGHTALYWYRQSLGQGLEFLIYFQGNSAPDKSGLPSDRFSAERTGGSVSTLTIQRTQQEDSAVYLCASSSRRLAVYEQYFGPGTRLTVT.

CDR3 protein: CASSYEGNPGNTIYF. The CDR3 nucleotides read TGTGCCAGCAGTTATGAGGGGAATCCTGGAAACACCATATATTTT. The rearrangement links TRBV6-6 to TRBJ1-3, with D possibly TRBD1 on 5 matching bases. Per the germline V gene, CDR1 is MNHNY and CDR2 is SVGAGI (reference sequence). V gave up 3 bases and J gave up 2 bases, with 11 bases separating them. The CDR3 is 15 residues long.

The V and J genes are TRBV18 and TRBJ2-1; D is possibly TRBD1 (5 bases). The germline CDR1 and CDR2 sequences are KGHSH and LQKENI. This CDR3 contains 11 residues. Trimming left V 3 bases short and J 12 bases short, with 9 bases between. The CDR3 DNA reads as TGTGCCAGCTCACCGGGGCAAGGGCAGTTCTTC. It yields the protein CASSPGQGQFF.

The chain links TRBV20-1 to TRBJ2-3; possibly TRBD2 for D (6 bases). From germline, CDR1 is DFQATT and CDR2 SNEGSKA (reference sequence). Trimming took 2 bases from V and 0 from J, leaving 15 bases between them. This CDR3 region has 16 residues. DNA of the CDR3: TGCAGTGCTAGACCCCTCTCTGGGGGGAGCACAGATACGCAGTATTTT. This gives the protein CSARPLSGGSTDTQYF.

The V gene is TRBV10-3, the J gene TRBJ2-3, with a possible D match to TRBD2 (6 bases). Per germline, CDR1 ENHRY and CDR2 SYGVKD. CDR3 size: 12 residues. V lost 10 bases to trimming and J lost 7 bases, with 15 bases between them. CDR3 nucleotide sequence: TGTGCCACGGGGACTTCACAGAATACGCAGTATTTT. The encoded protein is CATGTSQNTQYF.

This clonotype was seen more than once but under ten times. This chain connects TRBV14 to TRBJ2-1; D possibly corresponds to TRBD2 (5 bases). The CDR3 sequence is 13 residues long. Germline loops: CDR1 SGHDN, CDR2 FVKESK. The V end lost 1 base, the J end lost 4 bases, and 5 bases lay between the germline ends. As DNA, the CDR3 is TGTGCCAGCAGCCAAGGAGGGTACAATGAGCAGTTCTTC. It translates to CASSQGGYNEQFF.

In its sample, this clonotype was seen once. The gene calls are TRBV9 and TRBJ2-5, with unresolved D. This CDR3 is 13 amino acids long. The V end was cut by 0 bases, the J end by 1 base, with 4 bases between. Germline CDR1 is SGDLS and CDR2 is YYNGEE. The CDR3 region is CASSVVGQETQYF. In DNA form, the CDR3 reads TGTGCCAGCAGCGTAGTGGGCCAAGAGACCCAGTACTTC.

The V call is TRBV29-1, the J call TRBJ2-5, with D perhaps TRBD2 (6 bases). This CDR3 contains 13 residues. CDR1 is SQVTM and CDR2 is ANQGSEA in the germline V gene. V was shortened by 4 bases and J by 0 bases, with 9 bases between the two germline ends. The CDR3 here is CSVGREDQETQYF. Here the CDR3 DNA reads TGCAGCGTTGGGAGGGAGGACCAAGAGACCCAGTACTTC.

V usage is TRBV25-1 and J usage is TRBJ2-7, with TRBD1 matching 7 bases. This CDR3 has 15 amino acids. J was trimmed by 3 bases and V by 1 base; bases with no gene match: 6. Germline lookup yields CDR1 MGHDK and CDR2 SYGVNS. The CDR3 protein is CASSESVTGSYEQYF. CDR3 bases: TGTGCCAGCAGTGAATCTGTGACAGGGAGCTACGAGCAGTACTTC.

This clonotype was observed once. The chain's CDR3 is CSARDPLAGANNEQFF. The CDR3 nucleotides are TGCAGTGCTAGAGACCCACTAGCGGGGGCGAACAATGAGCAGTTCTTC. The rearrangement links TRBV20-1 to TRBJ2-1; 11 bases agree with TRBD2. V lost 0 bases, J lost 5 bases, and 6 bases stayed unmatched. Germline CDR1 DFQATT, CDR2 SNEGSKA (reference sequence). The CDR3 runs 16 residues.

This chain uses TRBV28 with TRBJ1-5; D is unresolved. V lost 8 bases and J 7 bases, leaving 18 bases between the germline ends. Germline assignment: CDR1 MDHEN and CDR2 SYDVKM. The CDR3 length is 14 residues. CDR3 DNA sequence: TGTGCCAGCCGGGCCTCCCAAGCGGGACAGCCCCAGCATTTT. It encodes CASRASQAGQPQHF.

The chain uses TRBV27 and TRBJ2-7; D remains unclear. The CDR3 loop spans 15 amino acids. V lost 2 bases and J lost 2, with 13 bases in between. Looked up from germline, CDR1 is MNHEY and CDR2 is SMNVEV (reference sequence). The CDR3 region has the DNA TGTGCCAGCAGTTTACCTCCGGCTGGTACCTACGAGCAGTACGTC. Translation: CASSLPPAGTYEQYV.

V and J are TRBV27 and TRBJ1-5, with a weak D call TRBD1 (5 bases). This CDR3 contains 15 residues. Trimming left V 4 bases short and J 0 bases short, with 10 bases between. Germline values: CDR1 MNHEY, CDR2 SMNVEV (reference sequence). CDR3: CASSSNRYSNQPQHF. The DNA of the CDR3 is TGTGCCAGCAGTTCCAACAGGTATAGCAATCAGCCCCAGCATTTT.

The genes are TRBV9 and TRBJ2-7, with 9 nucleotides matching TRBD1. The CDR3 runs 15 residues. Germline V gene data show CDR1 as SGDLS and CDR2 as YYNGEE. J lost 1 base, V lost 4 bases, and 6 bases had no gene match. The CDR3 sequence is CASSHSQGASYEQYF. In DNA form, the CDR3 reads TGTGCCAGCAGCCATTCACAGGGGGCATCCTACGAGCAGTACTTC.

The rearrangement joins TRBV28 to TRBJ1-2; 8 positions match TRBD1. Germline lookup yields CDR1 MDHEN and CDR2 SYDVKM. J lost 1 base, V lost 2 bases, and 3 bases had no gene match. There are 15 residues in the CDR3. As DNA, the CDR3 is TGTGCCAGCAGTTTAACGACAGGGGATAACTATGGCTACACCTTC. Its translation is CASSLTTGDNYGYTF.

V gene TRBV3-1 combines with J gene TRBJ2-3; tentatively, D is TRBD2 (5 bases). CDR1 and CDR2 (germline): LGHDT, YNNKEL (reference sequence). The V and J ends lost 4 bases and 4 bases respectively, with 21 bases between them. The CDR3 length is 17 residues. The CDR3, as DNA: TGTGCCAGCAGCCGAACCTGGACTCCCTGGGCCTCAGATACGCAGTATTTT. Encoded protein: CASSRTWTPWASDTQYF.

CDR3 bases: TGCGCCAGCAGCCAAGTCAGGCAACTATTTCTAGCCAAAAACATTCAGTACTTC. This sequence encodes CASSQVRQLFLAKNIQYF. The V call is TRBV4-1, the J call TRBJ2-4; D uncertain. V was trimmed by 1 base and J by 0 bases, leaving 16 bases between them. The CDR3 contains 18 residues. CDR1 MGHRA and CDR2 YSYEKL come from the germline V gene.

The J gene is TRBJ2-3, the V gene TRBV20-1, with D possibly being TRBD1 or TRBD2 (7 bases each). The germline V and J ends were trimmed by 0 bases and 3 bases, with 16 bases remaining between them. CDR1 is DFQATT, CDR2 SNEGSKA, per germline (reference sequence). The CDR3 has 16 amino acids. The CDR3 is CSARDREGAFTDTQYF. CDR3 DNA: TGCAGTGCTAGAGATAGGGAGGGGGCATTTACAGATACGCAGTATTTT.

The chain couples TRBV29-1 to TRBJ2-1, with 10 bases identical to TRBD2. CDR3 size: 13 residues. J was trimmed by 10 bases and V by 2 bases; bases with no gene match: 5. Looked up from germline, CDR1 is SQVTM and CDR2 is ANQGSEA. CDR3: CSVESSGSGEQFF. DNA of the CDR3: TGCAGCGTTGAATCTAGCGGGAGTGGAGAGCAGTTCTTC.

This rearrangement joins TRBV27 to TRBJ1-1; 7 positions agree with TRBD1. J gave up 8 bases and V 6 bases, and 6 bases lay outside the gene matches. Germline CDR1 and CDR2: MNHEY and SMNVEV (reference sequence). The CDR3 spans 12 residues. The chain's CDR3 is CASRHPDREAFF. In nucleotides, the CDR3 is TGTGCCAGCAGACATCCGGACAGGGAAGCTTTCTTT.